This TCR beta chain was captured by sequencing in a study of cytomegalovirus exposure and HLA in healthy donors. In the case of this clone: Its antigen is still unknown. Other DNA sequences from this sample encode an identical CDR3 as well.

V gave up 4 bases and J gave up 4 bases; unmatched junction bases: 3. CDR3 length: 15 amino acids. The germline CDR1 and CDR2 sequences are SGHRS and YFSETQ. Study results and limitations: Among TCR beta chains of equal frequency, HLA-associated ones were more clonally expanded in a later analysis.

Vbeta (60) and Jbeta (13) primers were used in the PCR. This table comes from immunoSEQ multiplex PCR, and its TCRdb copy is limited to in-frame clones, with some not included. The sample carries some 120,000 clones, roughly 80% recorded once. The clonotype originates from a man aged 25-45 years in good health and CMV-seropositive. This chain links TRBV5-1 with TRBJ2-1; the match to TRBD2 covers 12 bases. Sequences were obtained from PBMCs. The CDR3 nucleotides are TGCGCCAGCAGCCCCGGACTAGCGGGGTACAATGAGCAGTTCTTC. Translation gives CASSPGLAGYNEQFF. Full variable domain (missing parts from reference TRBV5-1 and TRBJ2-1): KAGVTQTPRYLIKTRGQQVTLSCSPISGHRSVSWYQQTPGQGLQFLFEYFSETQRNKGNFPGRFSGRQFSNSRSEMNVSTLELGDSALYLCASSPGLAGYNEQFFGPGTRLTVL.